This TCR beta chain appears in the sequencing data of a study of blood T cell repertoires in COVID-19. J gave up 5 bases and V 5 bases, and 4 bases lay outside the gene matches. The CDR3 is 14 amino acids. The germline gives CDR1 SGHNT, CDR2 YENEEA. Assay: immunoSEQ multiplex PCR; the TCRdb copy retains only in-frame clones and omits some. The data contain about 82,000 clones, 75% to 85% of them singletons. This receptor was taken from a man in his 60s with COVID-19, enrolled during active disease. The sample taken for sequencing was peripheral blood. The genes are TRBV11-3 and TRBJ1-4; 8 nucleotides match TRBD1. The CDR3 nucleotides read TGTGCCAGCAGCAAACAGGGGGTAAATGAAAAACTGTTTTTT. It specifies CASSKQGVNEKLFF. Full variable domain (missing parts from reference TRBV11-3 and TRBJ1-4): EAGVVQSPRYKIIEKKQPVAFWCNPISGHNTLYWYLQNLGQGPELLIRYENEEAVDDSQLPKDRFSAERLKGVDSTLKIQPAELGDSAVYLCASSKQGVNEKLFFGSGTQLSVL.